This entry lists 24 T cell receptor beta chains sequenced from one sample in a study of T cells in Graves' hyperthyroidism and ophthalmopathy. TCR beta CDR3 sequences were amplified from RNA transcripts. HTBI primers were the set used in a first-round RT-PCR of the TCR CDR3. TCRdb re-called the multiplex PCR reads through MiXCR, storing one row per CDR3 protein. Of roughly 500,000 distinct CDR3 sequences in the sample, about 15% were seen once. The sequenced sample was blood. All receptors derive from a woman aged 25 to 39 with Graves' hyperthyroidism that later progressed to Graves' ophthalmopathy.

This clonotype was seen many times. CDR3: CASSRPGEQYF. The CDR3 coding sequence is TGTGCCAGCAGTAGGCCCGGCGAGCAGTACTTC. The rearrangement links TRBV6-2 or TRBV6-3 to TRBJ2-7; D is uncertain. Per the germline V gene, CDR1 is MNHEY and CDR2 is SVGEGT. V shed 5 bases and J shed 6 bases, with 8 bases lying between them. The CDR3 loop spans 11 amino acids.

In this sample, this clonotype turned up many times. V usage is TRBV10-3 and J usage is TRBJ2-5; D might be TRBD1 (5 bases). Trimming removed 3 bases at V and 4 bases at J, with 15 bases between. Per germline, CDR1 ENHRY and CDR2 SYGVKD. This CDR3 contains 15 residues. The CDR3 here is CAISESGRVGETQYF. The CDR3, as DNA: TGTGCCATCAGTGAATCGGGCAGGGTAGGAGAGACCCAGTACTTC.

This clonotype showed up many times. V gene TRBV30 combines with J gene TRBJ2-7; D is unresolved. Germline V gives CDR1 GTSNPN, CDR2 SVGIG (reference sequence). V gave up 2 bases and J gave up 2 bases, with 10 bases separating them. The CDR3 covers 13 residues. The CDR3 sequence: CAWSSAATYEQYF. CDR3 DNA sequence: TGTGCCTGGAGTTCGGCGGCAACCTACGAGCAGTACTTC.

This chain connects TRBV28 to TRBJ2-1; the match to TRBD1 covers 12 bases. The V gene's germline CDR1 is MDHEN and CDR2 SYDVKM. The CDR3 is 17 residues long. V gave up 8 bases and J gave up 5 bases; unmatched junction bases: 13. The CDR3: CASSSPGQGARDNEQFF. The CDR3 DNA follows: TGTGCCAGCTCATCGCCGGGACAGGGGGCTCGAGACAATGAGCAGTTCTTC.

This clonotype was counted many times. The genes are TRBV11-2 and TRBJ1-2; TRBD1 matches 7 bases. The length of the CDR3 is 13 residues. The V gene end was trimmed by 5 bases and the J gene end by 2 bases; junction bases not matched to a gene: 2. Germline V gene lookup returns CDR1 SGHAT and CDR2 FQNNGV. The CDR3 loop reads CASSEDRNYGYTF. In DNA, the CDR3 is TGTGCCAGCAGCGAGGACAGGAACTATGGCTACACCTTC.

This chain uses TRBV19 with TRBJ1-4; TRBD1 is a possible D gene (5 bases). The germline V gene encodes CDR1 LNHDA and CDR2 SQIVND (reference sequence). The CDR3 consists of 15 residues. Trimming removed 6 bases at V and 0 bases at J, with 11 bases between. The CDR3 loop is CASRGGDPTNEKLFF. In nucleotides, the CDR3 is TGTGCCAGTAGAGGAGGGGACCCAACTAATGAAAAACTGTTTTTT.

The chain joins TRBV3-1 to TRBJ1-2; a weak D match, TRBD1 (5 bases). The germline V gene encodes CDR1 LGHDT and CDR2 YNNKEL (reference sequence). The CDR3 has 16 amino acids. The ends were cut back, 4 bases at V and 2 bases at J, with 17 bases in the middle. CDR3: CASSPLGVAGNYGYTF. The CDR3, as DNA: TGTGCCAGCAGCCCGCTCGGCGTGGCAGGGAACTATGGCTACACCTTC.

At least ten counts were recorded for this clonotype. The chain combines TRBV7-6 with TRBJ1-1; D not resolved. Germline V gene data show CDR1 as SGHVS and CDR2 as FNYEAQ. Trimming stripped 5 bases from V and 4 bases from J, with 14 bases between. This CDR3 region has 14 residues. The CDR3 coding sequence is TGTGCCAGCAGCCCCTCGGGCGGTTTCACTGAAGCTTTCTTT. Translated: CASSPSGGFTEAFF.

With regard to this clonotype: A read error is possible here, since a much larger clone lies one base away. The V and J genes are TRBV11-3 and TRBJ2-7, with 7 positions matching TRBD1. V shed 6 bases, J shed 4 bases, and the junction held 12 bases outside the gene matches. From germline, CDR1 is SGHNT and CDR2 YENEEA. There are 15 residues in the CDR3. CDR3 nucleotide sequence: TGTGCCAGCAGTCATCCGGGACAGAAGGAGTACGAGCAGTACTTC. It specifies CASSHPGQKEYEQYF.

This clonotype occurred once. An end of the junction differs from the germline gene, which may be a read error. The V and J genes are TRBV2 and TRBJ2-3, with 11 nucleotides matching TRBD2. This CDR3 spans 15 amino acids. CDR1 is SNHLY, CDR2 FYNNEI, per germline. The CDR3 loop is CASRASGRWTDAQYF. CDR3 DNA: TGTGCCAGCAGAGCTAGCGGGAGGTGGACAGATGCGCAGTATTTT. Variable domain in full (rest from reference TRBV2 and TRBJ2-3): EPEVTQTPSHQVTQMGQEVILRCVPISNHLYFYWYRQILGQKVEFLVSFYNNEISEKSEIFDDQFSVERPDGSNFTLKIRSTKLEDSAMYFCASRASGRWTDAQYFGPGTRLTVL.

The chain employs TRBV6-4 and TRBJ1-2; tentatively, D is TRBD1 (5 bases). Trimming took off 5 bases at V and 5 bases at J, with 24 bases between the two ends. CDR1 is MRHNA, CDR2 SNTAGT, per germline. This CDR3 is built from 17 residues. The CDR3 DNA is TGTGCCAGCAGTCCTAACGACAGAAGTCAATCCCGTTATGGCTACACCTTC. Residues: CASSPNDRSQSRYGYTF.

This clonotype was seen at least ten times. The CDR3, as DNA: TGTGCCAGCGGGGGGTGGGACTATGGCTACACCTTC. Amino acids: CASGGWDYGYTF. The chain joins TRBV12-3 or TRBV12-4 to TRBJ1-2, with a possible D match to TRBD1 (5 bases). This CDR3 comprises 12 residues. Between the trimmed V and J ends, which lost 8 bases and 3 bases, there was a span of 10 bases.

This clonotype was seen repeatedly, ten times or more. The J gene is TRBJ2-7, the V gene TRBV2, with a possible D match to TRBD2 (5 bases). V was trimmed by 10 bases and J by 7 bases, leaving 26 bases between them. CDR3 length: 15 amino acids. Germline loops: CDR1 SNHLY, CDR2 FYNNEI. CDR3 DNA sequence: TGTGCCAACACCTTCGCCGCTGCCCCCACGGGGGAGCAGTACTTC. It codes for CANTFAAAPTGEQYF.

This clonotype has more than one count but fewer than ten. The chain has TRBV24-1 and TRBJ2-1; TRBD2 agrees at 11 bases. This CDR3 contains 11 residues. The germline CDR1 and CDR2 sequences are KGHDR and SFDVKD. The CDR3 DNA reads TGTGCTATTGGGCTAGCGGGAGGCCAGTTCTTC. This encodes CAIGLAGGQFF.

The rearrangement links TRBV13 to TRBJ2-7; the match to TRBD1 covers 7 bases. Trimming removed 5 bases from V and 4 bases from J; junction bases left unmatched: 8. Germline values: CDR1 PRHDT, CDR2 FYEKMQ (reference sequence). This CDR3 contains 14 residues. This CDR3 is CASSPPGQQYEQYF. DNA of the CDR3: TGTGCCAGCAGCCCGCCGGGACAGCAGTACGAGCAGTACTTC. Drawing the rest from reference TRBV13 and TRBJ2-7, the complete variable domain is AAGVIQSPRHLIKEKRETATLKCYPIPRHDTVYWYQQGPGQDPQFLISFYEKMQSDKGSIPDRFSAQQFSDYHSELNMSSLELGDSALYFCASSPPGQQYEQYFGPGTRLTVT.

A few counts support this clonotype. CDR3 DNA: TGTGCCAGCAGCCAAGCGGGGACCAAAGAGACCCAGTACTTC. Residues: CASSQAGTKETQYF. The rearrangement joins TRBV3-1 to TRBJ2-5; D is tentatively TRBD1 or TRBD2 (5 bases each). Germline V gene data show CDR1 as LGHDT and CDR2 as YNNKEL (reference sequence). V was trimmed by 1 base and J by 3 bases, leaving 9 bases between them. The CDR3 extends over 14 amino acids.

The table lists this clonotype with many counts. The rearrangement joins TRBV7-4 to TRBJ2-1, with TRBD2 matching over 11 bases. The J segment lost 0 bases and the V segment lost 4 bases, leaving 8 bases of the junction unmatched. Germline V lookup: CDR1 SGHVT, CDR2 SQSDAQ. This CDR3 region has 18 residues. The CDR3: CASSSGTSGLSSYNEQFF. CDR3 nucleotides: TGTGCCAGCAGCTCCGGGACTAGCGGCCTAAGCTCCTACAATGAGCAGTTCTTC. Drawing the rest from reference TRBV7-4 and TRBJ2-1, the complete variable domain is GAGVSQSPRYKVAKRGRDVALRCDSISGHVTLYWYRQTLGQGSEVLTYSQSDAQRDKSGRPSGRFSAERPERSVSTLKIQRTEQGDSAVYLCASSSGTSGLSSYNEQFFGPGTRLTVL.

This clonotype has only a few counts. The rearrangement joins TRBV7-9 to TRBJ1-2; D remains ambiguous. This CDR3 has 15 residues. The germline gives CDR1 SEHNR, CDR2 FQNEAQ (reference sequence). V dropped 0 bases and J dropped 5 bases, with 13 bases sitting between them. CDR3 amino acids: CASSLAAVGGYGYTF. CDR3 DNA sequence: TGTGCCAGCAGCTTAGCGGCTGTGGGAGGGTATGGCTACACCTTC.

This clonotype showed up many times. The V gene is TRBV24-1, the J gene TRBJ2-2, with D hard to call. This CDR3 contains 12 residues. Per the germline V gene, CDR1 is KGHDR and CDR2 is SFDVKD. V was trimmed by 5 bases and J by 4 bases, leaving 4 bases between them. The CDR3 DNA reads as TGTGCCACCAGTGTTTCCACCGGGGAGCTGTTTTTT. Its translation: CATSVSTGELFF.

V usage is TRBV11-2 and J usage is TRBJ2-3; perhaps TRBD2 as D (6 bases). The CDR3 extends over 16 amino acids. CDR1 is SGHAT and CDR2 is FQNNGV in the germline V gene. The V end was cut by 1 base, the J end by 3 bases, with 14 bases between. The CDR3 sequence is CASSLVPAGMTDTQYF. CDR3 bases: TGTGCCAGCAGCTTAGTACCAGCGGGTATGACAGATACGCAGTATTTT.

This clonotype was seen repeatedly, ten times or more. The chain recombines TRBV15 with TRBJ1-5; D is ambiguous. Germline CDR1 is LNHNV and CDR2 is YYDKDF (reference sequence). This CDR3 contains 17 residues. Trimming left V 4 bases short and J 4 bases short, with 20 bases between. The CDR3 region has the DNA TGTGCCACCAGCATCGGGTTAATAGCCACGAGGAATCAGCCCCAGCATTTT. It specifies CATSIGLIATRNQPQHF.

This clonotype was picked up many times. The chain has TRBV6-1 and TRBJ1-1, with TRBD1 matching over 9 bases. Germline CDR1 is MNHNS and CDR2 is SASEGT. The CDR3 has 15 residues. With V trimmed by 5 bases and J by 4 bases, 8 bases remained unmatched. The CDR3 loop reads CASSSAGTGFTEAFF. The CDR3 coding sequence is TGTGCCAGCAGTAGCGCCGGGACAGGGTTCACTGAAGCTTTCTTT.

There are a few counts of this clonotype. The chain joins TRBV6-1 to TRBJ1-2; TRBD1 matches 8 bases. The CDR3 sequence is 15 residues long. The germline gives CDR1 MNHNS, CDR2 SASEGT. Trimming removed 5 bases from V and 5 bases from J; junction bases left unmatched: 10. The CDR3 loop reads CASSPTGTGAYGYTF. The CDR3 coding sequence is TGTGCCAGCAGTCCAACGGGGACAGGAGCTTATGGCTACACCTTC.

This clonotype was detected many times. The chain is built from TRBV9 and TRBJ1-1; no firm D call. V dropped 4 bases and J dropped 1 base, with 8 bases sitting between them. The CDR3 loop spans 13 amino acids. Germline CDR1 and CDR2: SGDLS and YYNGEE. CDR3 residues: CASSINTNTEAFF. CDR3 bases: TGTGCCAGCAGCATCAACACGAACACTGAAGCTTTCTTT.